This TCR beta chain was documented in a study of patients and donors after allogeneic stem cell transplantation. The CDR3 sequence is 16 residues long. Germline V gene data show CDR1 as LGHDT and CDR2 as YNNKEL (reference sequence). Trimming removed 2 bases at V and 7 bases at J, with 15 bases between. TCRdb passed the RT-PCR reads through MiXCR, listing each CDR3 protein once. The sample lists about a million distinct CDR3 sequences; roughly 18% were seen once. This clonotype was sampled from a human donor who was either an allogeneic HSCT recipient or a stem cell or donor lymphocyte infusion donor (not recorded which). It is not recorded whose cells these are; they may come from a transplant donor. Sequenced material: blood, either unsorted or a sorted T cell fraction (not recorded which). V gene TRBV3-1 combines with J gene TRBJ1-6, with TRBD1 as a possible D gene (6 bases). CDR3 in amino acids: CASSQSGQSKNSPLHF. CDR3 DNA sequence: TGTGCCAGCAGCCAATCCGGACAGAGTAAAAATTCACCCCTCCACTTT. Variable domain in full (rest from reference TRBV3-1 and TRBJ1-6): DTAVSQTPKYLVTQMGNDKSIKCEQNLGHDTMYWYKQDSKKFLKIMFSYNNKELIINETVPNRFSPKSPDKAHLNLHINSLELGDSAVYFCASSQSGQSKNSPLHFGNGTRLTVT.